A selection of T cell receptor beta chains follows, all from one sample in a study of OX40 agonist ivuxolimab in advanced cancers. Measured with immunoSEQ multiplex PCR; TCRdb has only the in-frame clones, and not every one. Counted here are tens of thousands of clones, roughly 90% occurring once; the ten biggest clones make up 18%. Specimen: CD4+ or CD8+ T cells sorted from blood, collected in a trial of the OX40 agonist ivuxolimab. Source of these receptors: an adult with an advanced solid tumor such as melanoma, head and neck, liver or kidney cancer. CDR3s include the opening cysteine and the closing phenylalanine or tryptophan. A D gene is named only where the DNA matches it firmly. Size is stated for part of the rows, as once, few or many counts, or as a class when the clone is expanded.

. TRBJ1-3 . TRBV13 CASSLATGVAGNTIYF TGTGCCAGCAGCTTAGCAACGGGTGTGGCTGGAAACACCATATATTTT
once TRBJ2-7 . TRBV27 CASSRTESYEQYF TGTGCCAGCAGCAGGACTGAATCCTACGAGCAGTACTTC
few TRBJ2-7 TRBD1 TRBV27 CASSGTGVEQYF TGTGCCAGCAGCGGGACAGGGGTCGAGCAGTACTTC
. TRBJ2-7 . TRBV7-2 CASSLGVSYEQYF TGTGCCAGCAGCTTAGGTGTCTCCTACGAGCAGTACTTC
few TRBJ2-7 TRBD2 TRBV28 CASSFGTSGKSSYEQYF TGTGCCAGCAGTTTTGGGACTAGCGGGAAGAGCTCCTACGAGCAGTACTTC
. TRBJ1-5 . TRBV28 CASTLVLNSNQPQHF TGTGCCAGCACTCTGGTACTTAATAGCAATCAGCCCCAGCATTTT
once TRBJ2-1 TRBD2 TRBV6-6 CASSVLAGLRHEQFF TGTGCCAGCAGTGTCTTAGCGGGACTACGGCATGAGCAGTTCTTC
. TRBJ2-2 TRBD2 TRBV6-4 CASTDGAGGGTGELFF TGTGCCAGCACAGACGGAGCGGGAGGCGGCACCGGGGAGCTGTTTTTT
few TRBJ1-4 . TRBV4-3 CASSQDSTQRNEKLFF TGCGCCAGCAGCCAAGATAGTACCCAACGGAATGAAAAACTGTTTTTT
few TRBJ1-5 TRBD1 TRBV6-1 CASSEDGGTGNQPQHF TGTGCCAGCAGTGAAGACGGGGGGACAGGGAATCAGCCCCAGCATTTT
. TRBJ1-1 TRBD1 TRBV5-1 CASSLWTGQSMNTEAFF TGCGCCAGCAGCTTGTGGACAGGGCAATCGATGAACACTGAAGCTTTCTTT
. TRBJ2-1 TRBD2 TRBV27 CASRVAGYNEQFF TGTGCCAGCAGAGTAGCGGGATACAATGAGCAGTTCTTC
. TRBJ2-7 . TRBV9 CASSSHRLGEQYF TGTGCCAGCAGCAGCCACCGTCTCGGAGAGCAGTACTTC
. TRBJ2-1 . TRBV28 CASTGTGSPVEQFF TGTGCCAGCACTGGTACCGGGAGCCCAGTTGAGCAGTTCTTC
. TRBJ2-7 . TRBV27 CASSLAGYEQYF TGTGCCAGCAGTTTAGCGGGATACGAGCAGTACTTC
. TRBJ2-7 TRBD1 TRBV19 CASSSGTGSRNEQYF TGTGCCAGTAGTTCCGGGACAGGGAGTAGGAACGAGCAGTACTTC
. TRBJ2-5 TRBD1 TRBV5-1 CASSLVAGGGETQYF TGTGCCAGCAGCTTGGTCGCAGGGGGCGGAGAGACCCAGTACTTC
. TRBJ2-1 TRBD1 TRBV6-6 CASSQQTGAEQFF TGTGCCAGCAGTCAACAAACAGGGGCTGAGCAGTTCTTC
. TRBJ2-7 TRBD1 TRBV28 CASTWGQGIHEQYF TGTGCCAGCACCTGGGGACAGGGAATCCACGAGCAGTACTTC
. TRBJ1-5 . TRBV5-6 CASSLIRDTNQPQHF TGTGCCAGCAGCTTAATCCGGGACACAAATCAGCCCCAGCATTTT
. TRBJ2-1 . TRBV28 CATAPPGYSNEQFF TGTGCCACCGCGCCTCCCGGGTATAGCAATGAGCAGTTCTTC
. TRBJ2-1 . TRBV11-3 CASSLDTQPERNEQFF TGTGCCAGCAGCTTAGATACGCAGCCTGAACGTAATGAGCAGTTCTTC
. TRBJ2-7 TRBD1 TRBV5-4 CASSPRTGGAYEQYF TGTGCCAGCAGTCCGAGGACAGGGGGCGCGTACGAGCAGTACTTC
. TRBJ1-1 TRBD1 TRBV4-2 CASSHGTEGNTEAFF TGTGCCAGCAGCCACGGGACAGAAGGGAACACTGAAGCTTTCTTT
. TRBJ2-7 . TRBV15 CATSRVEFPYEQYF TGTGCCACCAGCAGAGTGGAATTTCCCTACGAGCAGTACTTC
. TRBJ1-4 . TRBV4-3 CASSQDVQEAAEKLFF TGCGCCAGCAGCCAAGATGTGCAGGAGGCGGCTGAAAAACTGTTTTTT
. TRBJ2-7 TRBD1 TRBV28 CASSLRDRGYEQYF TGTGCCAGCAGTCTCCGGGACAGGGGCTACGAGCAGTACTTC
few TRBJ2-5 TRBD1 TRBV28 CASSTRFPGTGREETQYF TGTGCCAGCAGTACCCGCTTCCCCGGGACAGGGCGTGAGGAGACCCAGTACTTC
. TRBJ1-5 . TRBV10-1 CASSAQGDVQPQHF TGCGCCAGCAGTGCCCAGGGAGATGTTCAGCCCCAGCATTTT
few TRBJ2-1 . TRBV9 CASRSQNEQFF TGTGCCAGCAGGTCCCAAAATGAGCAGTTCTTC
. TRBJ2-2 . TRBV28 CASSFPTGIQTGELFF TGTGCCAGCAGTTTTCCTACAGGGATTCAGACCGGGGAGCTGTTTTTT
. TRBJ2-6 . TRBV4-3 CASSQDRVSGANVLTF TGCGCCAGCAGCCAAGATCGAGTCTCTGGGGCCAACGTCCTGACTTTC
. TRBJ2-7 TRBD1 TRBV2 CASRRGQGYEQYF TGTGCCAGCAGGAGGGGACAGGGCTACGAGCAGTACTTC
. TRBJ2-7 . TRBV21-1 CASSKGVRGEQYF TGTGCCAGCAGCAAAGGTGTAAGAGGCGAGCAGTACTTC
. TRBJ2-5 TRBD1 TRBV7-8 CASSQNGQGIRETQYF TGTGCCAGCAGCCAGAACGGACAGGGGATACGAGAGACCCAGTACTTC
. TRBJ2-3 TRBD2 TRBV27 CASSTTSGGTDTQYF TGTGCCAGCAGTACCACTAGCGGAGGCACAGATACGCAGTATTTT
. TRBJ2-2 . TRBV27 CASIGTGELFF TGTGCCAGCATTGGAACCGGGGAGCTGTTTTTT